These 29 T cell receptor beta chains originate from one sample sequenced in a study of cytomegalovirus exposure and HLA in healthy donors. PCR used 60 Vbeta primers and 13 Jbeta primers. Produced via immunoSEQ multiplex PCR; TCRdb's table is partial and in-frame only. This sample's clone table lists tens of thousands of clones. Material for sequencing was PBMCs. The receptors were sampled from a man aged 40-55 years in good health and CMV-seronegative.

This chain links TRBV6-5 with TRBJ2-7, with 7 bases aligning to TRBD1. Per germline, CDR1 MNHEY and CDR2 SVGAGI. The CDR3 runs to 14 residues. V was pared by 6 bases and J by 3 bases, with 8 bases of the junction left unmatched. This CDR3 reads CASSRDSGGYEQYF. The CDR3 region has the DNA TGTGCCAGCAGCAGGGACAGTGGAGGCTACGAGCAGTACTTC.

This rearrangement joins TRBV10-3 to TRBJ1-6; D possibly corresponds to TRBD1 (5 bases). The CDR3 is 14 amino acids. Germline lookup yields CDR1 ENHRY and CDR2 SYGVKD. The V and J ends lost 11 bases and 5 bases respectively, with 16 bases between them. CDR3 nucleotides: TGTGCCGCGTCCTTGGGGCAGGATAATTCACCCCTCCACTTT. It is translated as CAASLGQDNSPLHF.

This chain joins TRBV7-2 and TRBJ2-1; 11 bases align to TRBD2. V shed 5 bases, J shed 4 bases, and the junction held 4 bases outside the gene matches. The germline gives CDR1 SGHTA, CDR2 FQGNSA. The CDR3 runs 15 residues. The CDR3 is CASSETSGAYNEQFF. CDR3 in DNA: TGTGCCAGCAGCGAGACTAGCGGGGCGTACAATGAGCAGTTCTTC.

This rearrangement joins TRBV7-9 to TRBJ2-7; tentatively, D is TRBD2 (5 bases). This CDR3 has 13 amino acids. V dropped 5 bases and J dropped 4 bases, with 12 bases sitting between them. Germline V gene lookup returns CDR1 SEHNR and CDR2 FQNEAQ (reference sequence). CDR3 sequence reads: CASSQDREYEQYF. The CDR3, as DNA: TGTGCCAGCAGCCAAGACCGGGAATACGAGCAGTACTTC.

The chain recombines TRBV11-1 with TRBJ2-3; the D gene is possibly TRBD2 (6 bases). Germline CDR1 reads SGHAT; CDR2 reads FQDESV (reference sequence). This CDR3 is built from 14 residues. V shed 1 base and J shed 2 bases, with 7 bases lying between them. The CDR3 DNA sequence: TGTGCCAGCAGCTTAGGGGACTCCACAGATACGCAGTATTTT. Its translation: CASSLGDSTDTQYF.

This chain uses TRBV14 with TRBJ1-1; TRBD1 agrees at 7 bases. Trimming took 4 bases from V and 4 from J; bases not matched to a gene: 3. Germline values: CDR1 SGHDN, CDR2 FVKESK. CDR3 length equals 13 residues. The CDR3 DNA sequence: TGTGCCAGCAGCCCCCAGGGGGGCACTGAAGCTTTCTTT. Translation gives CASSPQGGTEAFF. The complete variable domain, with remaining parts taken from reference TRBV14 and TRBJ1-1, reads EAGVTQFPSHSVIEKGQTVTLRCDPISGHDNLYWYRRVMGKEIKFLLHFVKESKQDESGMPNNRFLAERTGGTYSTLKVQPAELEDSGVYFCASSPQGGTEAFFGQGTRLTVV.

The chain couples TRBV5-4 to TRBJ2-1; 9 nucleotides agree with TRBD2. The V gene end was trimmed by 4 bases and the J gene end by 3 bases; junction bases not matched to a gene: 14. CDR3 size: 18 residues. Looked up from germline, CDR1 is SGHNT and CDR2 is YYREEE (reference sequence). Here the CDR3 reads CASSPGGASGVDYNEQFF. CDR3 in DNA: TGTGCCAGCAGCCCTGGAGGGGCTAGCGGGGTAGACTACAATGAGCAGTTCTTC.

The rearrangement uses TRBV11-3 and TRBJ1-2; possibly TRBD1 for D (5 bases). The CDR3 has 13 residues. Trimming removed 3 bases at V and 6 bases at J, with 11 bases between. Germline CDR1 reads SGHNT; CDR2 reads YENEEA. Here the CDR3 DNA reads TGTGCCAGCAGCTTCCCGGGGGGGAATGGCTACACCTTC. It translates to CASSFPGGNGYTF.

The V gene is TRBV4-1, the J gene TRBJ2-7; 8 bases align to TRBD2. The CDR3 covers 15 residues. Trimming at V came to 0 bases and at J to 4 bases, leaving 5 bases not matched to a gene. Germline CDR1 and CDR2: MGHRA and YSYEKL. CDR3 bases: TGCGCCAGCAGCCAAGAAGATAGCGGGGTGTACGAGCAGTACTTC. This encodes CASSQEDSGVYEQYF.

This chain connects TRBV5-6 to TRBJ2-3, with 8 bases lining up with TRBD1. The CDR3 has 15 amino acids. J lost 2 bases, V lost 4 bases, and 6 bases had no gene match. CDR1 is SGHDT and CDR2 is YYEEEE in the germline V gene. The CDR3 is CASSPRQGYTDTQYF. The CDR3 DNA sequence: TGTGCCAGCAGCCCCCGACAGGGGTACACAGATACGCAGTATTTT.

This sequence joins TRBV4-2 and TRBJ2-1, with a weak D call TRBD1 (5 bases). This CDR3 spans 17 amino acids. Germline lookup yields CDR1 LGHNA and CDR2 YNFKEQ. Trimming pared 4 bases from V and 5 bases from J, leaving 21 bases between. CDR3 coding DNA: TGTGCCAGCAGCCCTCAGAGGTGGGGCCAGACTGACAATGAGCAGTTCTTC. Protein: CASSPQRWGQTDNEQFF.

The chain couples TRBV6-5 to TRBJ1-1; tentatively, D is TRBD1 (5 bases). The CDR3 is 11 amino acids. V shed 6 bases and J shed 4 bases, with 6 bases lying between them. Per germline, CDR1 MNHEY and CDR2 SVGAGI. In DNA form, the CDR3 reads TGTGCCAGCAGGGGGGGCACTGAAGCTTTCTTT. Translating gives CASRGGTEAFF.

CDR3 DNA sequence: TGTGCCACCAGAGATTCAGGGGTCACCGGGGAGCTGTTTTTT. Its translation: CATRDSGVTGELFF. The V and J genes are TRBV19 and TRBJ2-2; TRBD1 is a possible D gene (6 bases). There are 14 residues in the CDR3. The V end was cut by 10 bases, the J end by 4 bases, with 16 bases between. Germline V gene sequence: CDR1 LNHDA, CDR2 SQIVND (reference sequence). Filled out from reference TRBV19 and TRBJ2-2, the complete variable domain reads DGGITQSPKYLFRKEGQNVTLSCEQNLNHDAMYWYRQDPGQGLRLIYYSQIVNDFQKGDIAEGYSVSREKKESFPLTVTSAQKNPTAFYLCATRDSGVTGELFFGEGSRLTVL.

J is TRBJ1-6 and V is TRBV15; no clear D gene. The CDR3 spans 15 residues. The germline V and J ends were trimmed by 1 base and 8 bases, with 12 bases remaining between them. Per germline, CDR1 LNHNV and CDR2 YYDKDF (reference sequence). In DNA, the CDR3 is TGTGCCACCAGCAGAGCTGCCAACCTAGATTCACCCCTCCACTTT. Amino acids: CATSRAANLDSPLHF.

This sequence joins TRBV29-1 and TRBJ2-1; TRBD1 agrees at 9 bases. Unmatched junction bases numbered 2, after V lost 4 bases and J lost 4 bases. Germline CDR1 SQVTM, CDR2 ANQGSEA. The CDR3 covers 13 residues. DNA of the CDR3: TGCAGCGTTGGACAGGGGGGGTACAATGAGCAGTTCTTC. Its protein product is CSVGQGGYNEQFF.

The chain joins TRBV6-4 to TRBJ2-3; D perhaps matches TRBD2 (5 bases). Germline V gene sequence: CDR1 MRHNA, CDR2 SNTAGT. The V and J ends lost 5 bases and 0 bases respectively, with 6 bases between them. The CDR3 length is 13 residues. CDR3 in DNA: TGTGCCAGCAGTACGGGAAGCACAGATACGCAGTATTTT. It yields the protein CASSTGSTDTQYF.

This chain uses TRBV27 with TRBJ2-3, with a weak D call TRBD2 (5 bases). Germline values: CDR1 MNHEY, CDR2 SMNVEV (reference sequence). The CDR3 has 15 amino acids. Between the trimmed V and J ends, which lost 2 bases and 4 bases, there was a span of 13 bases. For the CDR3, the DNA is TGTGCCAGCAGTTTAGGTAGGGCCGGGGCAGATACGCAGTATTTT. Protein sequence: CASSLGRAGADTQYF.

The V and J genes are TRBV19 and TRBJ1-2; 8 positions match TRBD1. The CDR3 spans 17 residues. CDR1 and CDR2 (germline): LNHDA, SQIVND (reference sequence). Trimming cost V 0 bases and J 4 bases; bases outside gene matches: 10. CDR3 in amino acids: CASSIDGQGAPLYGYTF. CDR3 sequence (DNA): TGTGCCAGTAGTATAGATGGGCAGGGGGCGCCCCTCTATGGCTACACCTTC.

CDR3 residues: CSVAGQGAYEQYF. The CDR3 DNA sequence: TGCAGCGTTGCGGGGCAGGGGGCCTACGAGCAGTACTTC. The chain is built from TRBV29-1 and TRBJ2-7; 7 nucleotides match TRBD1. Germline V CDR1 and CDR2: SQVTM, ANQGSEA. The junction had 5 bases not matched to a gene; V was cut back by 4 bases and J by 2 bases. This CDR3 region has 13 residues.

The chain is built from TRBV2 and TRBJ1-5, with D possibly TRBD1 on 6 matching bases. The ends were cut back, 4 bases at V and 1 base at J, with 11 bases in the middle. The CDR3 has 15 amino acids. Germline V gene lookup returns CDR1 SNHLY and CDR2 FYNNEI. CDR3 amino acids: CASSAERGSNQPQHF. As DNA, the CDR3 is TGTGCCAGCAGTGCTGAGAGGGGGAGCAATCAGCCCCAGCATTTT.

J is TRBJ1-4 and V is TRBV9; the D is unclear. Germline lookup yields CDR1 SGDLS and CDR2 YYNGEE. The CDR3 spans 15 residues. With 1 base removed from V and 7 bases from J, the gap between germline ends came to 14 bases. CDR3 DNA: TGTGCCAGCAGCGTATCAAATGGAGGCGGTGAAAAACTGTTTTTT. Translation gives CASSVSNGGGEKLFF.

CDR3 sequence (DNA): TGTGCCAGCAGCTCAGGACTAGCAGCAGATACGCAGTATTTT. Its protein product is CASSSGLAADTQYF. The gene calls are TRBV7-3 and TRBJ2-3, with 8 bases that match TRBD2. This CDR3 is built from 14 residues. J gave up 4 bases and V 4 bases, and 4 bases lay outside the gene matches. Germline lookup yields CDR1 SGHTA and CDR2 FQGTGA.

This chain uses TRBV25-1 with TRBJ1-4; 7 positions agree with TRBD1. Germline V lookup: CDR1 MGHDK, CDR2 SYGVNS. The CDR3 has 13 residues. The junction had 5 bases not matched to a gene; V was cut back by 6 bases and J by 7 bases. CDR3 in DNA: TGTGCCAGCAGGACAGGGTCGGGTGAAAAACTGTTTTTT. Its translation: CASRTGSGEKLFF.

The genes are TRBV18 and TRBJ1-2; D unresolved. The CDR3 runs 12 residues. The V end lost 3 bases, the J end lost 5 bases, and 7 bases lay between the germline ends. Germline assignment: CDR1 KGHSH and CDR2 LQKENI. The CDR3 loop is CASSPDGYGYTF. As DNA, the CDR3 is TGTGCCAGCTCACCCGACGGGTATGGCTACACCTTC.

This chain joins TRBV2 and TRBJ2-6; no firm D call. The germline V gene has CDR1 SNHLY and CDR2 FYNNEI. With 6 bases removed from V and 2 bases from J, the gap between germline ends came to 11 bases. The CDR3 is made up of 15 amino acids. This CDR3 reads CASRIQSAGANVLTF. CDR3 DNA sequence: TGTGCCAGCAGAATACAGTCAGCTGGGGCCAACGTCCTGACTTTC.

The V gene is TRBV5-6, the J gene TRBJ2-7; tentatively, D is TRBD1 (6 bases). V lost 0 bases and J 5 bases, leaving 6 bases between the germline ends. Germline loops: CDR1 SGHDT, CDR2 YYEEEE. The length of the CDR3 is 12 residues. The CDR3, as DNA: TGTGCCAGCAGCTTGGGACAGGACGAGCAGTACTTC. Translating it yields CASSLGQDEQYF.

The rearrangement joins TRBV5-6 to TRBJ1-2, with 7 bases identical to TRBD1. CDR1 and CDR2 (germline): SGHDT, YYEEEE. The ends lost 5 bases at V and 3 bases at J; junction bases unmatched: 7. The CDR3 covers 14 residues. Written as DNA, the CDR3 is TGTGCCAGCAGGTCCGGACAGGCCTACTATGGCTACACCTTC. Protein sequence: CASRSGQAYYGYTF.

The rearrangement links TRBV9 to TRBJ1-6; TRBD1 matches at 7 bases. V lost 3 bases, J lost 6 bases, and 6 bases stayed unmatched. The CDR3 length is 15 residues. Germline lookup yields CDR1 SGDLS and CDR2 YYNGEE. In DNA, the CDR3 is TGTGCCAGCAGCGCAAAAGGGGGCCTTAATTCACCCCTCCACTTT. The encoded protein is CASSAKGGLNSPLHF.

The rearrangement joins TRBV2 to TRBJ2-5; D may be TRBD1 (6 bases). V was clipped by 5 bases and J by 7 bases, with 17 bases between them. Germline-derived CDR1 and CDR2 are SNHLY and FYNNEI. The CDR3 is made up of 14 amino acids. CDR3 sequence: CASSLNRELGTQYF. In DNA, the CDR3 is TGTGCCAGCAGTCTTAACAGGGAATTGGGGACCCAGTACTTC.